This TCR beta chain was sequenced for a study of vaccination effects on CD4 cells after COVID-19. Whole-study context: Each participant received a vaccine that was either BNT162b2 or mRNA-1273, given as two doses. Study-wide results and limits: Marked contraction was observed in infection-induced and vaccine-induced clones late after vaccination.

Prior to sequencing, the ViraFEST assay stimulated PBMC with viral peptide pools, which expanded the antigen-specific CD4+ T cells. Culture proceeded for nine to eleven days, and CD4+ T cells were then isolated. Vaccine recipients had no previous SARS-CoV-2 infection; their nucleocapsid antibodies were negative. To note about this clone: As yet, its antigen is unknown.

The table came from immunoSEQ multiplex PCR; TCRdb's copy has only in-frame clones and leaves some out. Seen here are just under 75,000 clones, 65% to 75% observed once, and the top ten hold 2.5% to 3.5%. The V gene lost 0 bases and the J gene lost 10 bases, with 13 bases spanning the gap. The CDR3 length is 13 residues. The germline V gene has CDR1 WSHSY and CDR2 SAAADI. The chain couples TRBV10-2 to TRBJ2-7; D is unresolved. This sequence was found in a human donor who received a COVID-19 vaccine. Sequenced here: CD4+ T cells from PBMCs cultured with HCoV-NL63 spike peptides, sampled before COVID-19 vaccination. The CDR3 is CASSESGALEQYV. The CDR3 bases are TGCGCCAGCAGTGAGTCCGGAGCTTTGGAACAGTACGTC.